This TCR beta chain was sequenced for a study of graft-versus-host responses after intestinal transplantation. Study context: Those transplanted obtained multivisceral, liver-intestinal, or isolated intestinal grafts. For approximately three years after anti-thymocyte globulin induction, all recipients took tacrolimus and steroids. Study-level points and caveats: Allograft clonal ratios (graft-versus-host to host-versus-graft) were high in patients who had graft-donor T cell macrochimerism.

Measured with immunoSEQ multiplex PCR; TCRdb has only the in-frame clones, and not every one. The repertoire holds approximately 130,000 clones, with around nine tenths as singletons. A note on this clone: Its antigen remains unidentified.

V lost 10 bases and J lost 3, with 12 bases in between. CDR1 and CDR2 (germline): ENHRY, SYGVKD. The CDR3 extends over 12 amino acids. The sequencing here drew on unstimulated CD4+ T cells sorted from spleen or lymph node cells, taken before intestinal transplant. The clonotype comes from a human donor who received an intestinal transplant. This rearrangement joins TRBV10-3 to TRBJ1-1; tentative D call: TRBD1 (6 bases). In DNA form, the CDR3 reads TGTGCCACAACAGGGACCTACACTGAAGCTTTCTTT. Residues: CATTGTYTEAFF.